This T cell receptor beta chain was documented in a study of T cell clonality in common variable immunodeficiency. In its sample, this clone was seen many times. Its antigen is as yet unknown. Sequenced by immunoSEQ multiplex PCR; TCRdb stores in-frame clones only, minus some. This set yields about 64,000 clones and no singletons; the top ten hold roughly 1.5%. Broader study findings: Fewer TCRbeta clones were shared among CVID subjects than controls.

The receptor was derived from a person aged 18 to 75 in good health. Sequenced sample: peripheral blood mononuclear cells.

This CDR3 is CASAPKALNTEAFF. The part of the CDR3 DNA that was read is TGTGCCAGCGCCCCTAAAGCTCTAAACACTGAA. The chain is built from TRBV7-9 and TRBJ1-1; D is unclear. The read halts 3 residues ahead of the CDR3 end, with the missing end drawn from the germline J gene. This CDR3 is built from 14 residues. Trimming took 8 bases from V and 2 from J, leaving 15 bases between them. Germline V gives CDR1 SEHNR, CDR2 FQNEAQ (reference sequence).